The rows below give T cell receptor beta chains drawn from one sample of a study of T cell repertoires in cytomegalovirus infection. TCRdb recomputed calls from the reads with MiXCR, one row per CDR3 protein. The data contain around 740,000 distinct CDR3 sequences, 35% of them seen just once; the ten biggest clones take up under 3%. Material: PBMCs. The receptors derive from a human donor in good health (CMV status not recorded). Some clones in this sample may be carry-over from other donors' samples. The CDR3 runs from the conserved cysteine through the conserved F or W. D genes are given only for firm matches. Clone size is stated in some rows and not others, as once, few, many or a class when expanded.

abundance	v_gene	j_gene	d_gene	CDR3nt	CDR3aa
.	TRBV5-1	TRBJ1-4	.	TGCGCCAGCAGCTTGGTCAGCGAACATGAAAAACTGTTTTTT	CASSLVSEHEKLFF
few	TRBV28	TRBJ1-5	.	TGTGCCAGCAGTTGGGGGGTTAGCAATCAGCCCCAGCATTTT	CASSWGVSNQPQHF
few	TRBV6-1	TRBJ1-2	.	TGTGCCAGCAGTACCCGGGATTATGGCTACACCTTC	CASSTRDYGYTF
.	TRBV27	TRBJ1-2	TRBD1	TGTGCCAGCAGTAGGGACAGGGCTGACGGCTATGGCTACACCTTC	CASSRDRADGYGYTF
.	TRBV29-1	TRBJ2-2	.	TGCAGCGTTGAAGATCCAGAACAGCTATTCACCGGGGAGCTGTTTTTT	CSVEDPEQLFTGELFF
.	TRBV28	TRBJ2-3	TRBD1	TGTGCCAGCAGTCCCGGGACAGGGGGCGCGGGAGATACGCAGTATTTT	CASSPGTGGAGDTQYF
.	TRBV7-2	TRBJ2-3	TRBD2	TGTGCCAGCAGCCCCTTCAGAGCGGGGGGAGGTGATACGCAGTATTTT	CASSPFRAGGGDTQYF
few	TRBV29-1	TRBJ2-1	.	TGCAGCGTTGACCAGGGAGGGGGCAATGAGCAGTTCTTC	CSVDQGGGNEQFF
few	TRBV20-1	TRBJ2-1	TRBD2	TGCAGTGCTAGAGACCTAAAGCGGGAGGGCCCAAGGAATGAGCAGTTCTTC	CSARDLKREGPRNEQFF
.	TRBV28	TRBJ2-7	TRBD1	TGTGCCAGCAGTCCTCCTCCGGGACAGGGGCTCGACGAGCAGTACTTC	CASSPPPGQGLDEQYF
.	TRBV10-3	TRBJ2-7	.	TGTGCCATCAGTGACCAGGTTGGAGGTAGCTCCTACGAGCAGTACTTC	CAISDQVGGSSYEQYF
.	TRBV19	TRBJ1-1	.	TGTGCCAGTAGTTTTCCGGGCTTCGGGGAAGCTTTCTTT	CASSFPGFGEAFF
.	TRBV4-1	TRBJ2-7	.	TGCGCCAGCAGCCAAGTCCTACTCCAGTCCTACGAGCAGTACTTC	CASSQVLLQSYEQYF
few	TRBV7-2	TRBJ2-5	.	TGTGCCAGCAGCCCTCAGACCGGTGATGGGACCCAGTACTTC	CASSPQTGDGTQYF
.	TRBV7-9	TRBJ1-1	TRBD1	TGTGCCAGCAGCTTCGACAGGGGAGAGGGGGAAGATTTCTTT	CASSFDRGEGEDFF
.	TRBV19	TRBJ2-1	.	TGTGCCACCGTGGGGGGGGGGCCAAGTGAGCAGTTCTTC	CATVGGGPSEQFF
few	TRBV28	TRBJ2-7	TRBD2	TGTGCCAGCAGGACTAGCGGGAGGGTTAACGAGCAGTACTTC	CASRTSGRVNEQYF
few	TRBV29-1	TRBJ2-7	TRBD1	TGCAGCGTGACAGGGGTCCAGGCCTACGAGCAGTACTTC	CSVTGVQAYEQYF
.	TRBV5-1	TRBJ1-1	.	TGCGCCAGCAGCTTGGCCTGGGGACAAAAAAGAACTGAAGCTTTCTTT	CASSLAWGQKRTEAFF
few	TRBV28	TRBJ2-3	TRBD2	TGTGCCAGCAGTTGGAAGGGACTAGCGGGAGGTCCAGATACGCAGTATTTT	CASSWKGLAGGPDTQYF
once	TRBV27	TRBJ1-2	.	TGTGCCAGCAGTTCCACAGGTTCCGGCTACACCTTC	CASSSTGSGYTF
.	TRBV11-2	TRBJ2-2	.	TGTGCCAGCAGCTTCCCGTCCACCGGGGAGCTGTTTTTT	CASSFPSTGELFF
.	TRBV12-3/TRBV12-4	TRBJ1-5	TRBD1	TGTGCCAGCAGTCTCGGACAGGGCCTTAGCAATCAGCCCCAGCATTTT	CASSLGQGLSNQPQHF
many	TRBV7-9	TRBJ1-1	.	TGTGCCAGCAGCTTTAGTGCGGGAGCGAACACTGAAGCTTTCTTT	CASSFSAGANTEAFF
.	TRBV10-3	TRBJ2-3	.	TGTGCCATCAGCACCCAAGCGCAAAGCACAGATACGCAGTATTTT	CAISTQAQSTDTQYF
.	TRBV25-1	TRBJ2-1	.	TGTGCCAGCAGTGAGCGGGATCTAATAACGGGTGAGCAGTTCTTC	CASSERDLITGEQFF
.	TRBV6-2/TRBV6-3	TRBJ2-7	.	TGTGCCAGCAGTTGGTCAGGGGCCGAGCAGTACTTC	CASSWSGAEQYF
.	TRBV5-4	TRBJ2-4	.	TGTGCCAGCAGCTTGGATCCGGGCAGCAAAAACATTCAGTACTTC	CASSLDPGSKNIQYF
few	TRBV11-1	TRBJ2-1	TRBD2	TGTGCCAGCAGCTTACGGTTCGGGACTAGCAGAGTTGAGCAGTTCTTC	CASSLRFGTSRVEQFF
.	TRBV19	TRBJ2-3	.	TGTGCCAGTAGTATAGCTAGGACCACAGATACGCAGTATTTT	CASSIARTTDTQYF
.	TRBV19	TRBJ1-1	.	TGTGCCAGTAGTTTGGGAAGCGCTGAAGCTTTCTTT	CASSLGSAEAFF
few	TRBV6-1	TRBJ1-5	.	TGTGCCAGCATTAATGAACGGGGCTATAGCAATCAGCCCCAGCATTTT	CASINERGYSNQPQHF
few	TRBV28	TRBJ2-5	TRBD2	TGTGCCAGCAGTTACCTAGCGGGAGGGTTGGGAGAGACCCAGTACTTC	CASSYLAGGLGETQYF
.	TRBV6-1	TRBJ2-3	.	TGTGCCAGCAGTCCCGACACTAGTAGATGGTCGGATACGCAGTATTTT	CASSPDTSRWSDTQYF
.	TRBV28	TRBJ2-1	.	TGTGCCAGCAGGAGGCAGGGGTTCTGGGATGAGCAGTTCTTC	CASRRQGFWDEQFF
.	TRBV13	TRBJ1-1	TRBD1	TGTGCCAGCCTGGGACAGGGGTTTGAAGCTTTCTTT	CASLGQGFEAFF
.	TRBV27	TRBJ2-7	.	TGTGCCAGCAGAAAACTAGCGATGGGCTTCAAGGGGGCTCCCTACGAGCAGTACTTC	CASRKLAMGFKGAPYEQYF
few	TRBV12-3/TRBV12-4	TRBJ2-1	TRBD2	TGTGCCAGCAGTTTATCGGGACTAGCGTACAATGAGCAGTTCTTC	CASSLSGLAYNEQFF
.	TRBV18	TRBJ1-1	.	TGTGCCAGCTCACCAAATTCGGAAAGGGAGGAAGCTTTCTTT	CASSPNSEREEAFF
few	TRBV4-2	TRBJ2-2	TRBD2	TGTGCCAGCAGCCCCGCCTGGCGCGGGGGAAACACCGGGGAGCTGTTTTTT	CASSPAWRGGNTGELFF
.	TRBV7-6	TRBJ2-5	TRBD1	TGTGCCAGCAGCTCGGACAGGGGCAAAGGGACCCAGTACTTC	CASSSDRGKGTQYF